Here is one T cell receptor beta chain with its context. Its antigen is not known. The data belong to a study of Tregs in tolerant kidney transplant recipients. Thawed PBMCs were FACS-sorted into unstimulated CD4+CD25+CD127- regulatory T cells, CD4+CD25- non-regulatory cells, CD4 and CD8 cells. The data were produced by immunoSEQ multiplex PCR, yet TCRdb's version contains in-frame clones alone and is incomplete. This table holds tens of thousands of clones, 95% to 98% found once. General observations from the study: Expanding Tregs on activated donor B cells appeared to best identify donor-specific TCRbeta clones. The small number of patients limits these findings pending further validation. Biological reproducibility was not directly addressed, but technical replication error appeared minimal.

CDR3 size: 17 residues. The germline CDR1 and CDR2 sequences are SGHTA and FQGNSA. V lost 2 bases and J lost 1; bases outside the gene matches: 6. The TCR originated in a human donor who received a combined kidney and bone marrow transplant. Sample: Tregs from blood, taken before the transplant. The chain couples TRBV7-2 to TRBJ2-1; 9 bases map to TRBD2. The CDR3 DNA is TGTGCCAGCAGCTTAAGGGCGGGGGGGCCTTCCTACAATGAGCAGTTCTTC. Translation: CASSLRAGGPSYNEQFF.